This T cell receptor (beta chain) was sequenced for a study of T and B cells in COVID-19 patients (dated by TCRdb to 2018 to 2020). For the wider study: In this study, adaptive immunity was profiled in COVID-19 patients who either had active infection or had recovered, using TRB and IGH repertoire sequencing of peripheral blood. The recovered cohort included around 18 patients who contributed about 21 samples, and most of those patients had mild to moderate COVID-19 that was managed on an outpatient basis. Patients in the recovered cohort had a median age of around 30 years, compared with roughly 67 years for patients in the active-infection cohort. Critical illness requiring mechanical ventilation or ECMO was present in about 65% of the roughly 20 patients in the active-infection cohort. Comorbidities linked to unfavorable COVID-19 outcome were present in about 90% of the 20 patients in the active-infection cohort. The repository of TCR and BCR sequences included under 70 time points from about 40 patients, and more than 8 million TCR sequences were analysed. Two patients were included in both the recovered and active cohorts because samples were available from active disease and after recovery. Repertoire analyses used an age-matched reference group of approximately 40 healthy donors who were negative for COVID-19 antibodies as the comparison. As many as 9 follow-up blood samples were taken per patient, and some of the samples covered different disease stages within the same individual. General findings and caveats noted by the study authors: The reported TCR clusters were said to need prospective validation before any clinical use. Strongly skewed TRBV/TRBJ gene usage was reported in patients with COVID-19. Blood samples obtained from mildly ill patients during symptoms, as well as early samples obtained from severe cases, were available only in scarce numbers. A total of roughly 2,000 exclusive TCR clusters, including some 31 low-pGen clusters, were found in the recovered cohort. Specific T cell subsets (CD4+/Treg/CD8+) and sorted SARS-CoV-2-responsive or tetramer+ T cells had not yet been sequenced, with those experiments still ongoing. During active COVID-19 the TRB repertoires were highly clonal, but at recovery diversity and richness rose above the levels seen in healthy donors. The cohort was judged too small for assessing how HLA contributes to COVID-19 susceptibility or severity.

TRB repertoires were amplified using about 240-550 ng of genomic DNA isolated from blood. The sample was run on an Illumina MiSeq. Multiplex PCR with BIOMED2 TRB-A/B primer pools was used to amplify TRB rearrangements. Illumina-compatible adapters and 7-nucleotide sample barcodes were attached to the amplicons in two consecutive PCRs. Phusion HS II polymerase was used for all library PCRs. The amplicons were purified from gel with the NucleoSpin Gel and PCR Clean-up kit, measured on Qubit, and then pooled at 3 to 4.5 nM. The quality of the amplicon pool was checked on an Agilent 2100 Bioanalyzer prior to Illumina next-generation sequencing. For the original study's pipeline: MiXCR 3.0.8 with the default MiXCR reference library was used to annotate TRB rearrangements. Non-productive reads and sequences with fewer than 2 reads were removed, and each unique CDR3 nucleotide sequence was counted as one clone. Clonality, diversity, richness and V-J gene usage were calculated in R 3.5.1. GLIPH2 was used for TCR clustering by CDR3 similarity, and generation probabilities were calculated by OLGA. Only GLIPH2 clusters with at least four unique TCR clonotypes present in at least three individuals were retained. Using fastp at Q25 and MiXCR, TCRdb reprocessed the public reads and kept productive beta chains. Under each unique CDR3 protein, matching rows form one entry showing the most common genes and DNA. These V and J calls rely on TCRdb rather than the paper's analysis. Counted in this sample were thousands of distinct CDR3 sequences; roughly a quarter of them appeared once. About 20% of the sample comes from the top ten.

This clonotype came up a few times. Its antigen specificity is not known. Base quality data are lacking; no much larger clone is found one base away. Inclusive of the bounding cysteine and phenylalanine, the CDR3 is 15 residues long. Only CDR3 DNA is held: 45 bases, read in frame from base 1. CDR1 and CDR2, per the germline V gene, are SGDLS and YYNGEE. The junction shows trimming of 0 bases on V and 6 bases on J, plus 12 bases between the germline ends. Sequencing was done on a sample of blood. The sequence derives from a human donor with active COVID-19. This chain is built from TRBV9 and TRBJ2-2; no D gene call is confident. The CDR3 reads CASSVDRPYAGELFF. The bases read TGTGCCAGCAGCGTAGACCGACCCTATGCCGGGGAGCTGTTTTTT. The CDR3 plus the reference TRBV9 and TRBJ2-2 genes for the other parts give the full variable domain: DSGVTQTPKHLITATGQRVTLRCSPRSGDLSVYWYQQSLDQGLQFLIQYYNGEERAKGNILERFSAQQFPDLHSELNLSSLELGDSALYFCASSVDRPYAGELFFGEGSRLTVL.